This T cell receptor beta chain was recorded in a study of blood T cell repertoires in COVID-19. On the study more broadly: Acute and convalescent COVID-19 specimens originated in the United States, Italy and Spain.

V lost 1 base and J lost 10; bases outside the gene matches: 1. The CDR3 sequence is 15 residues long. Germline CDR1 SGHAT, CDR2 FQNNGV. TCRdb's copy holds only in-frame clones and misses some; the assay was immunoSEQ multiplex PCR. The sample has about 300,000 clones, over 75% seen once. The rearrangement uses TRBV11-2 and TRBJ2-2, with TRBD2 matching over 15 bases. This TCR was recovered from a woman aged 25 to 39 who had recovered from COVID-19. Sequencing used PBMCs or T cells enriched from blood (not recorded which). The CDR3, as DNA: TGTGCCAGCAGCTTAGGGACTAGCGGGAGGGAGGAGCTGTTTTTT. Amino acid sequence: CASSLGTSGREELFF.